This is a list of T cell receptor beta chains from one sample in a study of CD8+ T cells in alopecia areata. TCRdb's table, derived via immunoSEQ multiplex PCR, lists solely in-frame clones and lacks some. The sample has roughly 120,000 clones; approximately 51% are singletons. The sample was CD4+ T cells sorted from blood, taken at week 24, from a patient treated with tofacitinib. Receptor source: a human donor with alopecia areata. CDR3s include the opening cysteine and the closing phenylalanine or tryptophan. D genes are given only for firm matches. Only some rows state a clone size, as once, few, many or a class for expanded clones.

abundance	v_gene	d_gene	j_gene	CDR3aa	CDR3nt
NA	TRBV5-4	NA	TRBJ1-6	CASSLEAGWSPLHF	TGTGCCAGCAGCTTGGAGGCGGGGTGGTCACCCCTCCACTTT
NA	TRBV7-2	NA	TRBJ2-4	CASSLEGALAKNIQYF	TGTGCCAGCAGCTTAGAAGGAGCTCTGGCCAAAAACATTCAGTACTTC
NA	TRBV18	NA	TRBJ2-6	CASSRSRSSAFGANVLTF	TGTGCCAGCTCACGCTCCCGATCCTCGGCATTTGGGGCCAACGTCCTGACTTTC
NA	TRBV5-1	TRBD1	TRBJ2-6	CASNSGQGGANVLTF	TGCGCCAGCAACAGCGGACAGGGCGGGGCCAACGTCCTGACTTTC
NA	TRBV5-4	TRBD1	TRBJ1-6	CASNPQGTGHLSPLHF	TGTGCCAGCAACCCTCAGGGGACAGGGCATTTGTCACCCCTCCACTTT
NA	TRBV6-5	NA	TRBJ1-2	CATSRGADYGYTF	TGTGCCACCTCACGGGGGGCGGACTATGGCTACACCTTC
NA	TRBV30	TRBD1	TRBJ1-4	CAWAGTGNEKLFF	TGTGCCTGGGCCGGGACAGGGAATGAAAAACTGTTTTTT
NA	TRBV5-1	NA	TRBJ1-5	CASSPTHSNQPQHF	TGCGCCAGCAGCCCTACTCATAGCAATCAGCCCCAGCATTTT
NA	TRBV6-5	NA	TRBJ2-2	CASRETGNTGELFF	TGTGCCAGCAGAGAGACAGGGAACACCGGGGAGCTGTTTTTT
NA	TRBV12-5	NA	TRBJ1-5	CASGLVVDRGNQPQHF	TGTGCTAGTGGTTTGGTAGTGGATCGGGGCAATCAGCCCCAGCATTTT
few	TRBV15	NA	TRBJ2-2	CATSLRRVGELFF	TGTGCCACCAGCCTAAGGCGAGTGGGGGAGCTGTTTTTT
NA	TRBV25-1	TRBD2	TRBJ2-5	CASSEGLAGTETQYF	TGTGCCAGCAGTGAAGGGCTAGCGGGGACGGAGACCCAGTACTTC
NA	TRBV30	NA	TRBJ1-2	CAWSPTLGGYTF	TGTGCCTGGAGTCCTACCCTGGGAGGCTACACCTTC
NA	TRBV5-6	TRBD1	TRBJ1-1	CASSLQGARSSYTEAFF	TGTGCCAGCAGCTTACAGGGGGCTCGATCGTCGTACACTGAAGCTTTCTTT
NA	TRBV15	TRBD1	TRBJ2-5	CATSTGTGVETQYF	TGTGCCACCAGCACCGGGACAGGGGTAGAGACCCAGTACTTC
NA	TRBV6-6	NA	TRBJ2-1	CASRYRESVDEQFF	TGTGCCAGCAGGTACAGGGAGTCGGTCGATGAGCAGTTCTTC
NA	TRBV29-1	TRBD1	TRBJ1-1	CSVERDRAVNTEAFF	TGCAGCGTTGAGAGGGACAGGGCGGTGAACACTGAAGCTTTCTTT
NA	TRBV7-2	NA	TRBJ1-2	CASSLASGDGYTF	TGTGCCAGCAGCTTAGCCTCAGGGGATGGCTACACCTTC
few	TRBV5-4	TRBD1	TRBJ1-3	CASSAQGASGNTIYF	TGTGCCAGCAGCGCACAGGGGGCATCTGGAAACACCATATATTTT
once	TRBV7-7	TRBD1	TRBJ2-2	CASSYDRGTGELFF	TGTGCTAGCAGCTACGACAGGGGCACCGGGGAGCTGTTTTTT
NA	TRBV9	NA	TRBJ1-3	CASSVEGTLSGNTIYF	TGTGCCAGCAGCGTAGAGGGGACCCTCTCTGGAAACACCATATATTTT
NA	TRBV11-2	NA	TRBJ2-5	CASSLDPTRAETQYF	TGTGCCAGCAGCTTAGATCCGACTAGGGCAGAGACCCAGTACTTC
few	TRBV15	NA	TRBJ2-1	CATSRDLEKGQFF	TGTGCCACCAGCAGAGATCTAGAGAAGGGGCAGTTCTTC
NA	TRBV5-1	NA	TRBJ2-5	CASNYGSDETQYF	TGCGCCAGCAACTATGGTAGCGACGAGACCCAGTACTTC
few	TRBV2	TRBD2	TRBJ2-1	CASCAGGRRVDEQFF	TGTGCCAGTTGTGCGGGGGGCCGGAGGGTCGATGAGCAGTTCTTC
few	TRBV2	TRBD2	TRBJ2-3	CASRAGLAGSTDTQYF	TGTGCCAGCAGGGCGGGACTAGCGGGGTCAACAGATACGCAGTATTTT
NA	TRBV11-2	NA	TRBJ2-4	CASRRLAKNIQYF	TGTGCCAGCCGAAGGCTAGCCAAAAACATTCAGTACTTC
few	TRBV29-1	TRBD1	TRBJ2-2	CSGAQGGSTGELFF	TGCAGCGGCGCACAGGGGGGTAGCACCGGGGAGCTGTTTTTT
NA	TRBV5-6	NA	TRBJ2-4	CASSSNLRTDREDIQYF	TGTGCCAGCAGCTCTAACCTACGGACAGATAGGGAGGACATTCAGTACTTC
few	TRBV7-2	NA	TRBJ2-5	CASSRPGHGETQYF	TGTGCCAGCAGCCGCCCAGGTCACGGGGAGACCCAGTACTTC
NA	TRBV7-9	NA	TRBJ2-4	CASSFGATLAKNIQYF	TGTGCCAGCAGCTTTGGGGCAACCCTAGCCAAAAACATTCAGTACTTC
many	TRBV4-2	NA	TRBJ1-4	CASSQDIDPPVFF	TGTGCCAGCAGCCAAGATATAGATCCACCGGTGTTTTTT
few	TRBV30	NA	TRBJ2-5	CAWSTGLSGETQYF	TGTGCCTGGAGTACTGGACTTTCGGGAGAGACCCAGTACTTC
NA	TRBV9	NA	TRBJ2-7	CASSVEASGWYEQYF	TGTGCCAGCAGCGTAGAAGCAAGCGGGTGGTACGAGCAGTACTTC
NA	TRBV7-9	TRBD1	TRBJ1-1	CASSLGQGLNTEAFF	TGTGCCAGCAGCTTAGGACAGGGGTTGAACACTGAAGCTTTCTTT
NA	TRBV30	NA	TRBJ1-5	CAWTRNSNQPQHF	TGTGCCTGGACAAGGAACAGCAATCAGCCCCAGCATTTT
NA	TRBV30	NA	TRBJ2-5	CAWSVGIGETQYF	TGTGCCTGGAGTGTAGGGATCGGAGAGACCCAGTACTTC
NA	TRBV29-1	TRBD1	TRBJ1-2	CSVDGQGALRDGYTF	TGCAGCGTTGACGGACAGGGGGCCCTTCGTGATGGCTACACCTTC
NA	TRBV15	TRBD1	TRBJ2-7	CATSPGGQGGHEQYF	TGTGCCACCAGCCCTGGTGGACAGGGAGGCCACGAGCAGTACTTC
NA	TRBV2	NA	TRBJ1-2	CASSEAWAGDGYTF	TGTGCCAGCAGTGAAGCTTGGGCGGGCGACGGCTACACCTTC
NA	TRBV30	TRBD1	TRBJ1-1	CAWSISGTGNTEAFF	TGTGCCTGGAGTATTTCCGGGACAGGGAACACTGAAGCTTTCTTT
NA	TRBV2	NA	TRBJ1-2	CASRRSTTANYGYTF	TGTGCCAGCAGAAGGTCGACGACAGCTAACTATGGCTACACCTTC
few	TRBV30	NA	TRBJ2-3	CAWSVAAGEADTQYF	TGTGCCTGGAGCGTCGCCGCAGGGGAGGCAGATACGCAGTATTTT
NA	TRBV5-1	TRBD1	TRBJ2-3	CASSHGQGADTQYF	TGCGCCAGCAGCCATGGACAGGGTGCAGATACGCAGTATTTT
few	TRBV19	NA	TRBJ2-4	CASSTRTIQYF	TGTGCCAGTAGTACCCGGACAATCCAGTACTTC
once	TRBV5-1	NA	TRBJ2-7	CASSFTGPGYEQYF	TGCGCCAGCAGCTTCACAGGGCCAGGCTACGAGCAGTACTTC
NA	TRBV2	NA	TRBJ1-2	CASSVGQKYGYTF	TGTGCCAGCAGTGTTGGACAGAAGTATGGCTACACCTTC
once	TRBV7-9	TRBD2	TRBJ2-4	CASSLDGGTAKNIQYF	TGTGCCAGCAGCTTAGACGGGGGGACAGCCAAAAACATTCAGTACTTC
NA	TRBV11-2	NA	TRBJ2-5	CASGLGSQGSQETQYF	TGTGCCAGCGGCTTAGGGTCCCAGGGGTCCCAAGAGACCCAGTACTTC
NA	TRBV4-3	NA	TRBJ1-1	CASSQELDILNTEAFF	TGCGCCAGCAGCCAAGAGTTGGACATTTTGAACACTGAAGCTTTCTTT
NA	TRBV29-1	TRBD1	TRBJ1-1	CSSQGASDTEAFF	TGCAGCTCTCAGGGGGCCTCGGACACTGAAGCTTTCTTT
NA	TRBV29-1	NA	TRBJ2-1	CSVTGNYNEQFF	TGCAGCGTGACAGGAAACTACAATGAGCAGTTCTTC
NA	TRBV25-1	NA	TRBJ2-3	CASSDRGLTDTQYF	TGTGCCAGCAGTGACCGGGGGCTCACAGATACGCAGTATTTT
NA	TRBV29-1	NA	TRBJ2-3	CSLGDTQYF	TGCAGCCTGGGGGATACGCAGTATTTT
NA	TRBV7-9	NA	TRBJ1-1	CASTSRDITEAFF	TGTGCCAGCACCTCCCGGGACATCACTGAAGCTTTCTTT
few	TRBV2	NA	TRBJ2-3	CASSSAKLLSTDTQYF	TGTGCCAGCAGCTCGGCGAAGCTCCTTAGCACAGATACGCAGTATTTT
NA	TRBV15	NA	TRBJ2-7	CATSRDGPLGHYEQYF	TGTGCCACCAGCAGAGATGGGCCGCTAGGGCACTACGAGCAGTACTTC